Below, one TCR beta chain is given with its context. The data derive from a study of cytomegalovirus exposure and HLA in healthy donors. Vbeta (60) and Jbeta (13) primers were used in the PCR. Profiling relied on immunoSEQ multiplex PCR, and the TCRdb table lists in-frame clones only, not all of them. This sample carries roughly 80,000 clones, around 75% of them seen once, and the ten largest clones take 5.5% to 8.5%. The CDR3 length is 14 residues. Germline V lookup: CDR1 SNHLY, CDR2 FYNNEI. V shed 0 bases and J shed 5 bases, with 10 bases lying between them. The sequence was obtained from a woman between 40 and 55 years old in good health and CMV-seronegative. The chain carries TRBV2 and TRBJ1-1; unclear D gene. Sequencing input: PBMCs. CDR3 sequence reads: CASSEAHGETEAFF. The CDR3 bases are TGTGCCAGCAGTGAAGCGCACGGGGAGACTGAAGCTTTCTTT.